This passage covers 14 T cell receptor beta chains from one sample sequenced in a study of shared clonotypes between healthy human individuals. Profiling relied on immunoSEQ multiplex PCR, and the TCRdb table lists in-frame clones only, not all of them. This repertoire shows approximately 500,000 clones, around four fifths found once; its top ten account for around 11%. Sequenced: PBMCs. The origin of the receptors is a woman in her thirties or forties in good health. Some clones in this sample may be carry-over from other donors' samples.

V is TRBV30 and J is TRBJ1-6, with D unclear. Germline values: CDR1 GTSNPN, CDR2 SVGIG (reference sequence). The CDR3 contains 13 residues. Trimming removed 3 bases at V and 10 bases at J, with 13 bases between. CDR3 sequence reads: CAWRLRLGSPLHF. The CDR3, as DNA: TGTGCCTGGAGGTTGCGGTTGGGGTCACCCCTCCACTTT.

CDR3 sequence (DNA): TGTGCAAGTCGCTCCCCAAGTGACAGGCCGAGGAGCACAGATACGCAGTATTTT. It specifies CASRSPSDRPRSTDTQYF. The gene calls are TRBV12-2 and TRBJ2-3; TRBD1, as called in the table, went unchecked against the DNA. TRBV12-2 is listed as a pseudogene. The CDR3 is 18 residues long.

This clone has just one count. The chain couples TRBV28 to TRBJ2-2; unclear D gene. Germline V gene sequence: CDR1 MDHEN, CDR2 SYDVKM. The CDR3 has 14 residues. V shed 2 bases and J shed 4 bases, with 8 bases lying between them. The CDR3 reads CASSLGLLTGELFF. In DNA form, the CDR3 reads TGTGCCAGCAGTTTAGGGCTACTCACCGGGGAGCTGTTTTTT.

This clone was picked up a small number of times. The sample has other DNA sequences that encode this CDR3 too. The chain links TRBV14 to TRBJ1-2; 9 bases are shared with TRBD1. The CDR3 has 13 residues. Germline V gives CDR1 SGHDN, CDR2 FVKESK. V lost 4 bases and J lost 6; bases outside the gene matches: 3. The CDR3 protein is CASSPRTGDGYTF. CDR3 coding DNA: TGTGCCAGCAGCCCAAGGACAGGGGATGGCTACACCTTC.

The chain links TRBV4-3 to TRBJ1-2; 7 nucleotides match TRBD1. V lost 5 bases, J lost 8 bases, and 8 bases stayed unmatched. The CDR3 loop spans 13 amino acids. The germline V gene encodes CDR1 LGHNA and CDR2 YSLEER. This chain's CDR3 is CASSSQGGGGYTF. The CDR3 DNA reads as TGCGCCAGCAGCAGCCAGGGGGGGGGCGGCTACACCTTC.

This chain connects TRBV28 to TRBJ1-1; TRBD1 matches 7 bases. Per germline, CDR1 MDHEN and CDR2 SYDVKM. Trimming cost V 1 base and J 0 bases; bases outside gene matches: 8. This CDR3 is built from 17 residues. The CDR3, as DNA: TGTGCCAGCAGTTTATACGGGCGGGGACAGTTGAACACTGAAGCTTTCTTT. It yields the protein CASSLYGRGQLNTEAFF.

This clone was picked up many times. The V and J genes are TRBV7-9 and TRBJ2-7, with D possibly called TRBD1 or TRBD2 (5 bases each). In germline, CDR1 is SEHNR, CDR2 FQNEAQ (reference sequence). The CDR3 consists of 15 residues. Trimming took off 1 base at V and 2 bases at J, with 12 bases between the two ends. CDR3 in amino acids: CASSLVGVRTYEQYF. The CDR3 DNA reads TGTGCCAGCAGCTTAGTGGGGGTCCGCACCTACGAGCAGTACTTC.

V and J are TRBV20-1 and TRBJ2-7; D is unresolved. There are 11 residues in the CDR3. Trimming pared 3 bases from V and 1 base from J, leaving 4 bases between. Germline lookup yields CDR1 DFQATT and CDR2 SNEGSKA (reference sequence). Written as DNA, the CDR3 is TGCAGTGCTAGGTGGTCCTACGAGCAGTACTTC. It yields the protein CSARWSYEQYF.

Concerning this clone: This is likely an artifact of a read error, given a far larger clone one base away. The V and J genes are TRBV30 and TRBJ2-7, with D perhaps matching TRBD1 (6 bases). Between the trimmed V and J ends, which lost 1 base and 0 bases, there was a span of 16 bases. The CDR3 is made up of 16 amino acids. Germline V gene lookup returns CDR1 GTSNPN and CDR2 SVGIG (reference sequence). CDR3 coding DNA: TGTGCCTGGAGTGCCTTGGCAGGGGTCTACTCCTACGAGCAGTACTTC. It codes for CAWSALAGVYSYEQYF.

V usage is TRBV7-3 and J usage is TRBJ2-7, with 11 bases that match TRBD2. J gave up 9 bases and V 2 bases, and 6 bases lay outside the gene matches. Germline V gene sequence: CDR1 SGHTA, CDR2 FQGTGA. The CDR3 spans 14 residues. The CDR3 DNA reads TGTGCCAGCAGCTTATGGACTAGCGGGTGGGGGCAGTACTTC. It encodes CASSLWTSGWGQYF.

This clone showed up just once. The chain couples TRBV19 to TRBJ2-1; TRBD1 matches at 9 bases. Trimming removed 6 bases from V and 8 bases from J; junction bases left unmatched: 8. The length of the CDR3 is 14 residues. Per germline, CDR1 LNHDA and CDR2 SQIVND (reference sequence). CDR3 region: CASRADRGRDEQFF. For the CDR3, the DNA is TGTGCCAGTAGGGCGGACAGGGGTAGGGATGAGCAGTTCTTC. Drawing the rest from reference TRBV19 and TRBJ2-1, the complete variable domain is DGGITQSPKYLFRKEGQNVTLSCEQNLNHDAMYWYRQDPGQGLRLIYYSQIVNDFQKGDIAEGYSVSREKKESFPLTVTSAQKNPTAFYLCASRADRGRDEQFFGPGTRLTVL.

CDR3 loop: CASSFPGGGQPQHF. CDR3 nucleotide sequence: TGTGCCAGCAGTTTTCCCGGGGGAGGTCAGCCCCAGCATTTT. The J gene is TRBJ1-5, the V gene TRBV28; D might be TRBD1 (5 bases). Per the germline V gene, CDR1 is MDHEN and CDR2 is SYDVKM. The CDR3 is 14 amino acids. Trimming took off 3 bases at V and 6 bases at J, with 12 bases between the two ends.

This chain joins TRBV6-6 and TRBJ2-1, with TRBD1 as a possible D gene (6 bases). V was shortened by 6 bases and J by 0 bases, with 12 bases between the two germline ends. CDR1 is MNHNY and CDR2 is SVGAGI in the germline V gene (reference sequence). The CDR3 runs to 15 residues. For the CDR3, the DNA is TGTGCCAGCAGGGCCAGACAGGTCTCCTACAATGAGCAGTTCTTC. Residues: CASRARQVSYNEQFF.

The CDR3 here is CASSVQGQGTLGLAGKTQYF. In DNA, the CDR3 is TGTGCCAGCAGCGTCCAGGGACAGGGGACCCTGGGACTAGCGGGAAAGACCCAGTACTTC. V is TRBV5-4 and J is TRBJ2-5, with TRBD2 identical over 13 bases. CDR1 and CDR2 (germline): SGHNT, YYREEE (reference sequence). Losses at the gene ends were 4 bases for V and 6 bases for J; bases not matched to a gene: 21. CDR3 size: 20 residues.